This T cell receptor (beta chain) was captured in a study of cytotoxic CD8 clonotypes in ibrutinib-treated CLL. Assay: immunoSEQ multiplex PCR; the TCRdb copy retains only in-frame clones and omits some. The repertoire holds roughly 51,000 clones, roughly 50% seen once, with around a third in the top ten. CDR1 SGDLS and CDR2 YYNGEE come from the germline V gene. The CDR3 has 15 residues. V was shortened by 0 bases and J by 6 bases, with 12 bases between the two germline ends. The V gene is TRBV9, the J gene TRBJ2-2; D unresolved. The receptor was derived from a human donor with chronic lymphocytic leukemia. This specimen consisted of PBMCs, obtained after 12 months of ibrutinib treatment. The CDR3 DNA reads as TGTGCCAGCAGCGTAGGTGGGGTCGGCGCCGGGGAGCTGTTTTTT. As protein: CASSVGGVGAGELFF.